This T cell receptor (beta chain) was identified in a study of shared clonotypes between healthy human individuals. General study findings and limits: The expectation was that sequencing depth would affect clonotype sharing among donors.

CDR1 and CDR2 (germline): MDHEN, SYDVKM. Trimming at V came to 4 bases and at J to 3 bases, leaving 7 bases not matched to a gene. The CDR3 runs 17 residues. As for this clone: The antigen is not known.

The sequenced material, unsorted PBMC DNA, was run on ten immunoSEQ deep assay plates. The assay was immunoSEQ multiplex PCR, and TCRdb's table has in-frame clones only and misses some. The repertoire includes more than 450,000 clones, roughly 78% of them detected once, and 10% to 15% sits in the top ten. The chain links TRBV28 to TRBJ2-7, with TRBD2 matching over 15 bases. The specimen was PBMCs. The TCR originated in a woman aged 40 to 50 in good health. Some clones in this sample may be carry-over from other donors' samples. The CDR3 coding sequence is TGTGCCAGCAGTTACTCCGGGACTAGCGGGAGGCGCTACGAGCAGTACTTC. It codes for CASSYSGTSGRRYEQYF.